These T cell receptor beta chains were read from a single sample in a study of T cells after yellow fever vaccination. TCRdb re-called the 5' RACE reads through MiXCR, storing one row per CDR3 protein. The sample includes about 330,000 distinct CDR3 sequences, about 6.9% seen only once; the top ten take over 15%. The sample was PBMCs, taken 45 days after the first yellow fever vaccination. The receptors come from a man between 18 and 35 years old who received the YFV17D yellow fever vaccine. Each CDR3 is given with its conserved first and last residue. Rows give clone size only sometimes, using once, few, many, or a class for an expanded clone.

CDR3aa | v_gene | abundance
CASSLVLSDPGYTF | TRBV5-1 | .
CASSQEAAGGPGEQFF | TRBV4-1 | many
CAIRGTPNTEAFF | TRBV10-3 | many
CASSLSGNEKLFF | TRBV7-9 | few
CASNPAGTGELFF | TRBV12-3/TRBV12-4 | .
CASSQGGRQFF | TRBV5-4 | .
CASSLPTGTGITDTQYF | TRBV18 | few
CASSISQGDTDTQYF | TRBV19 | .
CASSPGQNNNYGYTF | TRBV18 | .
CASSYSTRETQYF | TRBV6-5 | .
CASSPPGNTEAFF | TRBV9 | many
CASTQGPEAGGRQETQYF | TRBV11-1 | few
CASSLGGEVNSPLHF | TRBV5-4 | few
CASGRIQETQYF | TRBV10-3 | .
CASSKLFLQAFSGNTIYF | TRBV19 | .
CASSSKEINRGRNTGELFF | TRBV11-1 | few
CASSPRAGISYEQYF | TRBV9 | many
CASSVGTSDKETQYF | TRBV9 | many
CSAREVSANTIYF | TRBV20-1 | .
CASSPRGADAFF | TRBV3-1 | few
CASSQVGQETQYF | TRBV4-1 | .
CASSYTERGPQETQYF | TRBV6-5 | few
CASSPNVRAREQYF | TRBV7-2 | .
CATSDPPKGTDTQYF | TRBV24-1 | many
CASSMSYGGETQYF | TRBV19 | few
CASSLGPQRGAGELFF | TRBV5-1 | few
CASSYSSQGNEQYF | TRBV6-2/TRBV6-3 | .
CASSEGNQPQHF | TRBV12-3/TRBV12-4 | many
CASTRGQGETQYF | TRBV12-3/TRBV12-4 | .
CASSIRVGRSYNEQFF | TRBV12-3/TRBV12-4 | .
CASSWTGGYEETQYF | TRBV6-1 | many
CASSLQGAGSYNEQFF | TRBV7-2 | .
CASSQVGQEEAFF | TRBV4-1 | few
CASSNYNSPLHF | TRBV12-3/TRBV12-4 | many
CSARTGRNNSPLHF | TRBV29-1 | .
CATSRSPGDEQYF | TRBV15 | .
CASSEGPLVPQHF | TRBV2 | .
CASSLVQGGQETQYF | TRBV5-1 | .
CASSDSGGAHEQFF | TRBV11-2 | many
CAISDQGQETNSPLHF | TRBV10-3 | .
CASSPRLAGRTGELFF | TRBV4-1 | few
CATSAGSGNQPQHF | TRBV15 | few
CSARKPPKLTGALTGELFF | TRBV20-1 | few
CASSHPAGISNQPQHF | TRBV4-1 | .
CATSRDLQAGNTIYF | TRBV15 | few